One sample yielded the 18 T cell receptor beta chains listed below, sequenced in a study of metastatic and nonmetastatic thyroid tumors. Before thyroid surgery, none of the patients had received any treatment. MiXCR re-clonotyped the PCR reads for TCRdb. The table lists roughly 21,000 clones, roughly 30% of them singletons. The sequenced sample was tumor tissue. All receptors come from a male donor with papillary thyroid cancer or a benign thyroid nodule (not recorded which). Some clones in this sample may be carry-over from other donors' samples.

This clone was counted only a few times. This chain uses TRBV28 with TRBJ1-1; the match to TRBD1 covers 8 bases. V was pared by 8 bases and J by 1 base, with 6 bases of the junction left unmatched. The CDR3 sequence is 14 residues long. Germline CDR1 reads MDHEN; CDR2 reads SYDVKM. CDR3 bases: TGTGCCAGCTTGGGACAGGCCTCGAACACTGAAGCTTTCTTT. Amino acids: CASLGQASNTEAFF.

In this sample, this clone turned up a few times. The rearrangement links TRBV2 to TRBJ1-2; D not certain. In germline, CDR1 is SNHLY, CDR2 FYNNEI. CDR3 size: 13 residues. V was pared by 3 bases and J by 5 bases, with 10 bases between. The DNA of the CDR3 is TGTGCCAGCAGTGAGAGCATCTATTATGGCTACACCTTC. It yields the protein CASSESIYYGYTF. The variable domain in full, completed from reference TRBV2 and TRBJ1-2, reads EPEVTQTPSHQVTQMGQEVILRCVPISNHLYFYWYRQILGQKVEFLVSFYNNEISEKSEIFDDQFSVERPDGSNFTLKIRSTKLEDSAMYFCASSESIYYGYTFGSGTRLTVV.

This clone is deemed medium-sized. The chain links TRBV7-2 to TRBJ2-7, with D possibly matching TRBD2 (6 bases). The CDR3 is made up of 12 amino acids. The V gene lost 2 bases and the J gene lost 7 bases, with 9 bases spanning the gap. CDR1 and CDR2 (germline): SGHTA, FQGNSA. The CDR3 region has the DNA TGTGCCAGCAGCTTACTAGGAGGGGAGCAGTACTTC. This translates into CASSLLGGEQYF.

The genes are TRBV25-1 and TRBJ2-7, with D possibly being TRBD1 (6 bases). The CDR3 has 13 residues. Looked up from germline, CDR1 is MGHDK and CDR2 is SYGVNS. Between the trimmed V and J ends, which lost 8 bases and 3 bases, there was a span of 14 bases. The CDR3 DNA sequence: TGTGCCAGCTCTACCGGACAGTTCTACGAGCAGTACTTC. Protein sequence: CASSTGQFYEQYF.

V usage is TRBV6-1 and J usage is TRBJ2-1; TRBD2 agrees at 11 bases. V lost 2 bases, J lost 3 bases, and 0 bases stayed unmatched. This CDR3 has 15 residues. In germline, CDR1 is MNHNS, CDR2 SASEGT. CDR3 in DNA: TGTGCCAGCAGTGAAACTAGCGGGAGCTACAATGAGCAGTTCTTC. Translated: CASSETSGSYNEQFF.

J is TRBJ2-7 and V is TRBV5-1; weak D call: TRBD1 (5 bases). V was cut by 0 bases and J by 7 bases, with 11 bases left in between. Germline CDR1 reads SGHRS; CDR2 reads YFSETQ. This CDR3 comprises 13 residues. Here the CDR3 reads CASSLGIRAEQYF. The CDR3 nucleotides read TGCGCCAGCAGCTTGGGTATCAGGGCAGAGCAGTACTTC.

This clone has only a few counts. The junction differs from germline at one of its ends, possibly a read error. This chain links TRBV12-3 or TRBV12-4 with TRBJ2-7; no clear D. This CDR3 is built from 12 residues. CDR3 in amino acids: CASSLGGYDQYF. For the CDR3, the DNA is TGTGCCAGCAGTTTGGGTGGCTACGATCAGTACTTC.

J is TRBJ2-3 and V is TRBV3-1, with a possible D match to TRBD2 (7 bases). The CDR3 is 17 residues long. Germline CDR1 and CDR2: LGHDT and YNNKEL (reference sequence). Trimming pared 0 bases from V and 2 bases from J, leaving 15 bases between. The CDR3 loop is CASSQEGRGPPTDTQYF. As DNA, the CDR3 is TGTGCCAGCAGCCAAGAGGGGCGGGGGCCACCCACAGATACGCAGTATTTT.

This clone was counted at least ten times. The chain carries TRBV4-1 and TRBJ2-7, with a weak D call TRBD1 (6 bases). The CDR3 loop spans 15 amino acids. The V gene lost 1 base and the J gene lost 7 bases, with 17 bases spanning the gap. The germline V gene has CDR1 MGHRA and CDR2 YSYEKL. CDR3 coding DNA: TGCGCCAGCAGCCAAGTCGACCCAGGGGCCGCTGAGCAGTACTTC. As protein: CASSQVDPGAAEQYF.

This clone was seen repeatedly, ten times or more. The CDR3 DNA reads as TGTGCCAGCAGTTGGGGTCAGTGGACCTACGAGCAGTACTTC. Translating gives CASSWGQWTYEQYF. The genes are TRBV6-2 or TRBV6-3 and TRBJ2-7; D not resolved. Germline V gene lookup returns CDR1 MNHEY and CDR2 SVGEGT. V was clipped by 4 bases and J by 2 bases, with 12 bases between them. CDR3 length: 14 residues.

The V call is TRBV7-9, the J call TRBJ2-7, with TRBD2 identical over 8 bases. Per germline, CDR1 SEHNR and CDR2 FQNEAQ (reference sequence). V gave up 8 bases and J gave up 6 bases; unmatched junction bases: 12. The CDR3 has 14 amino acids. The CDR3 DNA sequence: TGTGCCAGCGAACCCGGGGGGGGAGGTGGCGAGCAGTACTTC. Translating it yields CASEPGGGGGEQYF.

This clone was seen ten or more times. This chain links TRBV6-2 or TRBV6-3 with TRBJ1-6; D is unclear. V was clipped by 5 bases and J by 9 bases, with 11 bases between them. The CDR3 is made up of 13 amino acids. The V gene's germline CDR1 is MNHEY and CDR2 SVGEGT. The CDR3 DNA reads TGTGCCAGCAGTACGTACTGGGGTTCACCCCTCCACTTT. It translates to CASSTYWGSPLHF.

This clone has ten or more counts. The rearrangement joins TRBV25-1 to TRBJ2-5; unclear D gene. Deletions cut 8 bases from V and 2 bases from J, with 3 bases between. CDR3 length: 10 residues. CDR1 is MGHDK, CDR2 SYGVNS, per germline. The DNA of the CDR3 is TGTGCCAGCGGGCAAGAGACCCAGTACTTC. Its protein is CASGQETQYF.

J is TRBJ2-1 and V is TRBV28; 7 nucleotides agree with TRBD2. After removal of 3 bases from V and 6 bases from J, the junction contained 8 bases not matched to a gene. Germline-derived CDR1 and CDR2 are MDHEN and SYDVKM. This CDR3 contains 15 residues. The CDR3 loop is CASSFRASGTNEQFF. The CDR3, as DNA: TGTGCCAGCAGTTTTCGGGCTAGCGGAACCAATGAGCAGTTCTTC.

The chain is built from TRBV11-2 and TRBJ2-7; 9 nucleotides align to TRBD2. The germline V gene encodes CDR1 SGHAT and CDR2 FQNNGV. The CDR3 runs to 15 residues. The V segment lost 5 bases and the J segment 2 bases; nucleotides outside the gene matches: 7. The CDR3 nucleotides are TGTGCCAGCAGCCCCGGGCTAGCGGGAACCTACGAGCAGTACTTC. It translates to CASSPGLAGTYEQYF.

A word on this clone: At one of its ends the junction is not consistent with the germline gene, which may arise from a read error. V and J are TRBV3-1 and TRBJ2-7, with D perhaps TRBD1 (6 bases). The CDR3 spans 12 residues. CDR1 is LGHDT, CDR2 YNNKEL, per germline (reference sequence). The CDR3 bases are TGTGCCAGCAGTCAAGGGGGCTACGAGCAGTACTTC. Its protein product is CASSQGGYEQYF.

V is TRBV7-3 and J is TRBJ1-1; no clear D. There are 16 residues in the CDR3. The germline gives CDR1 SGHTA, CDR2 FQGTGA. V lost 0 bases to trimming and J lost 4 bases, with 15 bases between them. The CDR3 DNA reads TGTGCCAGCAGCTTAACCCCCAAGGTGGAGGTCACTGAAGCTTTCTTT. Its protein product is CASSLTPKVEVTEAFF.

The CDR3 DNA is TGCGCCAGCAGCCAAGAGCAGGGTCTGGGGACAGATACGCAGTATTTT. It specifies CASSQEQGLGTDTQYF. The J gene is TRBJ2-3, the V gene TRBV4-1, with a weak D call TRBD1 (5 bases). V lost 0 bases and J lost 3, with 13 bases in between. CDR3 length: 16 amino acids. Germline loops: CDR1 MGHRA, CDR2 YSYEKL.